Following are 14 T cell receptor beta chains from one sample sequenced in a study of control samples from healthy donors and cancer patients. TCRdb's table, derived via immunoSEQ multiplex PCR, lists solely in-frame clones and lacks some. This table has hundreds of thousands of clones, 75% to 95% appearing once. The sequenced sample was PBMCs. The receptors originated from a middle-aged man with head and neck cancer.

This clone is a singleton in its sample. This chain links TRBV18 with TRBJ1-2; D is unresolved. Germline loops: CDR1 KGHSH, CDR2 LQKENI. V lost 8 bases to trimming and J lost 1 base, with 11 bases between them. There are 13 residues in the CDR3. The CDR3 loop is CASAAAVNYGYTF. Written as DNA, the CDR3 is TGTGCCAGCGCTGCGGCAGTTAACTATGGCTACACCTTC.

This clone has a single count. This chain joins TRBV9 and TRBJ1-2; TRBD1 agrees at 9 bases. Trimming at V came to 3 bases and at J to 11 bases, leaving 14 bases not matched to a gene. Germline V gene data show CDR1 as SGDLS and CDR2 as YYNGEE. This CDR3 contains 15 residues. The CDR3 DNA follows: TGTGCCAGCAGCGCTCACCGGGACAGGGTACTTGGGTACACCTTC. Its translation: CASSAHRDRVLGYTF.

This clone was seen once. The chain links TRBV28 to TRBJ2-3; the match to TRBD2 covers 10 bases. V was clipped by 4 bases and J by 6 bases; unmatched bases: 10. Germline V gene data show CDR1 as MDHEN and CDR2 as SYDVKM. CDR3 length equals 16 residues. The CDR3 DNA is TGTGCCAGCAGTTCGGCTAGCGGGGGTGAGCGGGATACGCAGTATTTT. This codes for CASSSASGGERDTQYF.

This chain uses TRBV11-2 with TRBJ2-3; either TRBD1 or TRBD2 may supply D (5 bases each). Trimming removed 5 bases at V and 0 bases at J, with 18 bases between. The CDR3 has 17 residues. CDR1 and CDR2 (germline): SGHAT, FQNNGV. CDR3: CASSPLSSGPSTDTQYF. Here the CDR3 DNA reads TGTGCCAGCAGCCCCCTTTCGTCGGGACCTAGCACAGATACGCAGTATTTT.

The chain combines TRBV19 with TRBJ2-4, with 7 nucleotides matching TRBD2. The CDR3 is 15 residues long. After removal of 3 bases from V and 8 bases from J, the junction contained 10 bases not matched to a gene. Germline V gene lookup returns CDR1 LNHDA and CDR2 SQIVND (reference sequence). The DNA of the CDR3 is TGTGCCAGTAGTATTTTGAGAGCAGGGAGGGACATTCAGTACTTC. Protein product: CASSILRAGRDIQYF.

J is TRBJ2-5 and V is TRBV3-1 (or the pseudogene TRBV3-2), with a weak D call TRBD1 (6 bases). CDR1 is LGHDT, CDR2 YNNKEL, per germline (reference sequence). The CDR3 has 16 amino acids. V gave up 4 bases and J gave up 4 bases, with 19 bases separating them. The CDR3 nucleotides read TGTGCCAGCAGCCGACGGACAGTCGGGTTAAGAGAGACCCAGTACTTC. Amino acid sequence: CASSRRTVGLRETQYF.

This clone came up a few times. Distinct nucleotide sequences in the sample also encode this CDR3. CDR3 sequence reads: CASSSIGAGLSSYEQYF. CDR3 nucleotides: TGTGCCAGCAGCTCTATAGGGGCGGGCCTCTCCTCCTACGAGCAGTACTTC. The chain links TRBV7-9 to TRBJ2-7; the D gene could be TRBD1 or TRBD2 (5 bases each). The V and J ends lost 4 bases and 0 bases respectively, with 19 bases between them. CDR3 length: 17 amino acids. Germline V gives CDR1 SEHNR, CDR2 FQNEAQ (reference sequence). The entire variable domain, with the rest obtained from reference TRBV7-9 and TRBJ2-7, is as follows: DTGVSQNPRHKITKRGQNVTFRCDPISEHNRLYWYRQTLGQGPEFLTYFQNEAQLEKSRLLSDRFSAERPKGSFSTLEIQRTEQGDSAMYLCASSSIGAGLSSYEQYFGPGTRLTVT.

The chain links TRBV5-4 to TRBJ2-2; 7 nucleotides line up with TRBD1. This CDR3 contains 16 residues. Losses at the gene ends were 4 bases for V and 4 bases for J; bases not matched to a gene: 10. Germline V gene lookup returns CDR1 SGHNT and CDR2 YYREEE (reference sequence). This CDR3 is CASSVNRGRFTGELFF. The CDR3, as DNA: TGTGCCAGCAGCGTGAACAGGGGACGGTTCACCGGGGAGCTGTTTTTT.

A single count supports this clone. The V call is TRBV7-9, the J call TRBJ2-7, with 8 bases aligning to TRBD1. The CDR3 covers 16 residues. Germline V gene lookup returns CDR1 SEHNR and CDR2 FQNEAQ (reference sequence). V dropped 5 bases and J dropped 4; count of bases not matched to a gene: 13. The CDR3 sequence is CASSPQTGGEIYEQYF. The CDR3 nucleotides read TGTGCCAGCAGCCCTCAAACAGGGGGAGAAATTTACGAGCAGTACTTC.

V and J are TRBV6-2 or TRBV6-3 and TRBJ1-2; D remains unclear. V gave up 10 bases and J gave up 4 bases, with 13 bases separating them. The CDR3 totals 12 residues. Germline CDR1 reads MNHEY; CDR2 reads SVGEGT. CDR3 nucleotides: TGTGCCACCAACCCCTCTGCCTATGGCTACACCTTC. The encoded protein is CATNPSAYGYTF.

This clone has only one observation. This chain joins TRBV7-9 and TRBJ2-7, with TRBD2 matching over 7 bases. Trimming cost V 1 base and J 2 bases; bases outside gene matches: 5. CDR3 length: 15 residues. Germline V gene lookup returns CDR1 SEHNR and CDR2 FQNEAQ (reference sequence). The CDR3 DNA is TGTGCCAGCAGCTTAGATTGGGGGGGGACCTACGAGCAGTACTTC. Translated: CASSLDWGGTYEQYF.

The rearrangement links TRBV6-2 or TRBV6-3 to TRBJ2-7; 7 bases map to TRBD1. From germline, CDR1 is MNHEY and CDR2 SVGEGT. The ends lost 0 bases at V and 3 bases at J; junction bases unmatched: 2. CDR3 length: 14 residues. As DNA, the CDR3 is TGTGCCAGCAGTTACTCAGGGGGCAGCTACGAGCAGTACTTC. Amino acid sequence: CASSYSGGSYEQYF.

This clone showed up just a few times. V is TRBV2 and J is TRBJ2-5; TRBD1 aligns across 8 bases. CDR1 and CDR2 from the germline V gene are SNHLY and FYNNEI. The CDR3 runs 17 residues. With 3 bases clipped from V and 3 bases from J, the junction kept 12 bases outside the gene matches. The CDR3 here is CASSEGQALPGKETQYF. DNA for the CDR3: TGTGCCAGCAGTGAGGGACAGGCCCTACCTGGGAAAGAGACCCAGTACTTC.

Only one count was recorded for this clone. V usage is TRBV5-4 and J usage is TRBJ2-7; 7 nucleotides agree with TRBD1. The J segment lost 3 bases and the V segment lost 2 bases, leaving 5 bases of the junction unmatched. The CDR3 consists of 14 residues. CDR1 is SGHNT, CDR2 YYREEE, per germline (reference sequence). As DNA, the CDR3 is TGTGCCAGCAGCTTAGAGGGACAGAGCTACGAGCAGTACTTC. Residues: CASSLEGQSYEQYF.